The present T cell receptor (beta chain) was sequenced within a study of shared clonotypes between healthy human individuals. Looking at the study overall: The cohort comprised a couple of women and a few men. Their ages spanned 18 to 49 years.

Profiling relied on immunoSEQ multiplex PCR, and the TCRdb table lists in-frame clones only, not all of them. The sample holds about 2.3 million clones, approximately 93% seen once. Study conclusions and caveats: Enrolling few donors narrowed the genetic and exposure-history diversity that was represented. Larger richness was generally estimated for naive than memory subsets. Rarefaction analysis demonstrated incomplete sorted-subset sequencing notwithstanding large depth.

V was trimmed by 7 bases and J by 0 bases, leaving 15 bases between them. This CDR3 contains 16 residues. CDR1 is MNHEY, CDR2 SMNVEV, per germline (reference sequence). As for this clone: Antigen unknown.

This receptor was identified in a man between 18 and 35 years old in good health. Some clones in this sample may be carry-over from other donors' samples. Sequencing was carried out using naive CD4+ T cells from PBMCs. Subset in this sample: CD45RA+ positively selected. V is TRBV27 and J is TRBJ1-4; maybe TRBD1 (5 bases). In DNA, the CDR3 is TGTGCCAGCAAACCTCGGGGGGGGGCAACTAATGAAAAACTGTTTTTT. This sequence encodes CASKPRGGATNEKLFF.